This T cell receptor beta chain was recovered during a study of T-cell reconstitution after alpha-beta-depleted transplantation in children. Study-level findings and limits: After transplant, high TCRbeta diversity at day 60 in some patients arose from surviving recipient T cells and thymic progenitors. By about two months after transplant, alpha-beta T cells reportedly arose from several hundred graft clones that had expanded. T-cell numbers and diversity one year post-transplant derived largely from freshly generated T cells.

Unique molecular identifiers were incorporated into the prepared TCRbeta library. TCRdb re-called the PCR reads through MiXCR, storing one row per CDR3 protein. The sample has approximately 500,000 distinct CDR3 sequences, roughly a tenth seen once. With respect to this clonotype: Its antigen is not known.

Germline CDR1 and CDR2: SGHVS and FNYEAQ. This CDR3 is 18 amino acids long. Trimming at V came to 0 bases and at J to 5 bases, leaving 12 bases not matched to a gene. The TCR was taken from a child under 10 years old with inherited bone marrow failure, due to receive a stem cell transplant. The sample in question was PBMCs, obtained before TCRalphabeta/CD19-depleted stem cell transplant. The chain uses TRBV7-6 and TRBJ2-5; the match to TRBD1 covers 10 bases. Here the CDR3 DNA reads TGTGCCAGCAGCTTAGCGCCCCCCGGGACAGGGGCAGGGGAGACCCAGTACTTC. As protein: CASSLAPPGTGAGETQYF.